The clone carrying this T cell receptor beta chain was detected only once. This sample was taken from a study of neoadjuvant anti-PD-1 for oral cavity cancer. Study summary: Around day 43, patients without progression received a fourth nivolumab dose before surgery.

Assay used: immunoSEQ multiplex PCR; TCRdb lists only in-frame clones, some missing. The sample lists around 14,000 clones, approximately 70% seen once, with roughly 2.1% in the top ten. V shed 6 bases and J 5 bases; nucleotides not matched to a gene: 5. CDR1 MNHEY and CDR2 SVGAGI come from the germline V gene. This CDR3 contains 13 residues. Patients were newly diagnosed with stage II-IVA oral cavity squamous cell carcinoma without prior systemic or radiation treatment. Blood cells were analyzed directly, without culture or expansion. The receptor was isolated from a person aged 35-80 years with oral cavity squamous cell carcinoma. Sequenced here: PBMCs, sampled before nivolumab (anti-PD-1) treatment. The chain combines TRBV6-5 with TRBJ2-7, with 9 positions matching TRBD2. The CDR3 nucleotides are TGTGCCAGCAGAAGGCTAGCGGGGAACGAGCAGTACTTC. It is translated as CASRRLAGNEQYF.